Presented here are 25 T cell receptor beta chains from one specimen sequenced in a study of blood T cell repertoires in COVID-19. Libraries were prepared by immunoSEQ multiplex PCR; TCRdb keeps only in-frame clonotypes and omits some of them. This repertoire shows tens of thousands of clones, more than 80% found once; its top ten account for approximately 1.5%. The sequenced material came from peripheral blood. These receptors were taken from a man aged 55 to 69 with acute or convalescent COVID-19.

The rearrangement uses TRBV12-3 or TRBV12-4 and TRBJ2-2; D is unclear. Deletions cut 6 bases from V and 2 bases from J, with 7 bases between. The CDR3 loop spans 13 amino acids. CDR3 region: CASRLLNTGELFF. The CDR3 DNA is TGTGCCAGCAGACTCCTTAACACCGGGGAGCTGTTTTTT.

This chain links TRBV7-9 with TRBJ2-1, with D possibly TRBD2 on 6 matching bases. The CDR3 consists of 15 residues. The germline V gene encodes CDR1 SEHNR and CDR2 FQNEAQ (reference sequence). Trimming removed 8 bases at V and 2 bases at J, with 16 bases between. Here the CDR3 DNA reads TGTGCCAGCGGGCGCACGGGGGTTACCTACAATGAGCAGTTCTTC. Translated: CASGRTGVTYNEQFF.

The chain has TRBV27 and TRBJ2-2, with a weak D call TRBD2 (6 bases). The CDR3 covers 16 residues. The germline CDR1 and CDR2 sequences are MNHEY and SMNVEV (reference sequence). V lost 5 bases and J lost 6, with 19 bases in between. In DNA form, the CDR3 reads TGTGCCAGCAGTGGGGGGACGTGGGTTGAACCCGGGGAGCTGTTTTTT. Translating it yields CASSGGTWVEPGELFF.

The chain links TRBV6-5 to TRBJ1-1, with D maybe TRBD1 (5 bases). The CDR3 runs to 12 residues. The germline V and J ends were trimmed by 9 bases and 1 base, with 9 bases remaining between them. The germline CDR1 and CDR2 sequences are MNHEY and SVGAGI. The DNA of the CDR3 is TGTGCCAGTGACAGTTGGAACACTGAAGCTTTCTTT. This translates into CASDSWNTEAFF.

This clone appeared a few times. The V gene is TRBV5-1, the J gene TRBJ2-5; D may be TRBD1 (5 bases). V was clipped by 0 bases and J by 2 bases, with 11 bases between them. Per the germline V gene, CDR1 is SGHRS and CDR2 is YFSETQ. The CDR3 extends over 15 amino acids. CDR3 protein: CASSLGQLTQETQYF. The CDR3, as DNA: TGCGCCAGCAGCTTGGGACAGCTGACACAAGAGACCCAGTACTTC.

As DNA, the CDR3 is TGTGCCAGCAGTAGACTAGCGGGAACCTACGAGCAGTACTTC. Protein sequence: CASSRLAGTYEQYF. The J gene is TRBJ2-7, the V gene TRBV2, with 11 bases that match TRBD2. The germline gives CDR1 SNHLY, CDR2 FYNNEI. This CDR3 has 14 residues. V shed 5 bases and J 2 bases; nucleotides not matched to a gene: 2.

The rearrangement links TRBV21-1 to TRBJ2-7; no DNA check was done on the table's D call, TRBD2. TRBV21-1 is a pseudogene. This CDR3 spans 20 amino acids. CDR3 residues: CASSKARFSGEHPEDHEQYF. CDR3 in DNA: TGTGCCAGCAGCAAAGCGCGTTTTAGCGGGGAACACCCCGAGGATCACGAGCAGTACTTC.

The chain uses TRBV5-1 and TRBJ2-7; 9 nucleotides line up with TRBD1. This CDR3 spans 14 amino acids. Losses at the gene ends were 3 bases for V and 7 bases for J; bases not matched to a gene: 8. Germline lookup yields CDR1 SGHRS and CDR2 YFSETQ. CDR3 sequence: CASSSGTGTREQYF. The CDR3 DNA reads TGCGCCAGCAGCTCCGGGACAGGGACGCGTGAGCAGTACTTC.

The chain links TRBV27 to TRBJ1-4; tentative D call: TRBD1 (5 bases). Looked up from germline, CDR1 is MNHEY and CDR2 is SMNVEV (reference sequence). Trimming took off 2 bases at V and 4 bases at J, with 11 bases between the two ends. This CDR3 region has 15 residues. In nucleotides, the CDR3 is TGTGCCAGCAGTTTAAGCCAGGGATATAATGAAAAACTGTTTTTT. Its translation is CASSLSQGYNEKLFF.

The rearrangement joins TRBV4-1 to TRBJ1-3; tentative D call: TRBD1 (6 bases). This CDR3 has 16 residues. CDR1 and CDR2 (germline): MGHRA, YSYEKL. V was pared by 3 bases and J by 1 base, with 13 bases between. The CDR3 region is CASSQGAGTSGNTIYF. CDR3 sequence (DNA): TGCGCCAGCAGCCAGGGGGCAGGAACTTCTGGAAACACCATATATTTT.

The chain employs TRBV7-3 and TRBJ2-3, with 9 bases lining up with TRBD2. V lost 1 base, J lost 1 base, and 3 bases stayed unmatched. CDR3 length: 16 amino acids. CDR1 SGHTA and CDR2 FQGTGA come from the germline V gene. CDR3 bases: TGTGCCAGCAGCTTAAGAGCGGGAGGCCGCACAGATACGCAGTATTTT. Its translation is CASSLRAGGRTDTQYF.

The CDR3 nucleotides are TGTGCCAGCAGCTTAGAAGAGGGTGGCTACACCTTC. It translates to CASSLEEGGYTF. The chain couples TRBV7-9 to TRBJ1-2; D gene unclear. The germline V and J ends were trimmed by 1 base and 7 bases, with 7 bases remaining between them. This CDR3 is 12 amino acids long. Per germline, CDR1 SEHNR and CDR2 FQNEAQ (reference sequence).

The V call is TRBV4-3, the J call TRBJ2-1; 8 bases are shared with TRBD2. The CDR3 runs 16 residues. The V gene's germline CDR1 is LGHNA and CDR2 YSLEER. V lost 0 bases and J lost 5; bases outside the gene matches: 6. The CDR3 protein is CASSQDERELHNEQFF. The CDR3 bases are TGCGCCAGCAGCCAAGATGAGCGGGAGCTGCACAATGAGCAGTTCTTC.

The chain links TRBV7-3 to TRBJ2-3; tentative D call: TRBD2 (6 bases). With 0 bases removed from V and 5 bases from J, the gap between germline ends came to 9 bases. The germline gives CDR1 SGHTA, CDR2 FQGTGA. The CDR3 consists of 14 residues. CDR3 nucleotides: TGTGCCAGCAGCTTAACGGGGGGTAGAGATACGCAGTATTTT. Translation: CASSLTGGRDTQYF.

The J gene is TRBJ2-7, the V gene TRBV10-3, with a weak D call TRBD1 (5 bases). The CDR3 extends over 16 amino acids. Trimming removed 4 bases from V and 4 bases from J, with 20 bases in between. The V gene's germline CDR1 is ENHRY and CDR2 SYGVKD. CDR3 amino acids: CAISGQPPKTAYEQYF. CDR3 nucleotide sequence: TGTGCCATCAGTGGACAGCCGCCCAAGACAGCGTACGAGCAGTACTTC.

The chain has TRBV7-2 and TRBJ1-4; possible D gene TRBD1, 6 bases. Between the trimmed V and J ends, which lost 5 bases and 4 bases, there was a span of 11 bases. From germline, CDR1 is SGHTA and CDR2 FQGNSA. The CDR3 consists of 14 residues. CDR3: CASSRTRGNEKLFF. The CDR3 DNA sequence: TGTGCCAGCAGCAGAACCAGGGGTAATGAAAAACTGTTTTTT. The whole variable domain, remainder taken from reference TRBV7-2 and TRBJ1-4, is GAGVSQSPSNKVTEKGKDVELRCDPISGHTALYWYRQSLGQGLEFLIYFQGNSAPDKSGLPSDRFSAERTGGSVSTLTIQRTQQEDSAVYLCASSRTRGNEKLFFGSGTQLSVL.

The chain combines TRBV14 with TRBJ2-2; D call uncertain. Germline CDR1 SGHDN, CDR2 FVKESK. V was shortened by 4 bases and J by 4 bases, with 7 bases between the two germline ends. The CDR3 loop spans 13 amino acids. This chain's CDR3 is CASSPGPTGELFF. The CDR3 bases are TGTGCCAGCAGCCCCGGTCCCACCGGGGAGCTGTTTTTT.

The rearrangement joins TRBV28 to TRBJ1-1; 9 nucleotides match TRBD1. Germline assignment: CDR1 MDHEN and CDR2 SYDVKM. There are 17 residues in the CDR3. V dropped 5 bases and J dropped 4; count of bases not matched to a gene: 14. CDR3 protein: CASSPPQGARGGTEAFF. The CDR3 DNA sequence: TGTGCCAGCAGTCCTCCACAGGGGGCTAGGGGTGGCACTGAAGCTTTCTTT. The full variable domain, its missing parts supplied by reference TRBV28 and TRBJ1-1, is DVKVTQSSRYLVKRTGEKVFLECVQDMDHENMFWYRQDPGLGLRLIYFSYDVKMKEKGDIPEGYSVSREKKERFSLILESASTNQTSMYLCASSPPQGARGGTEAFFGQGTRLTVV.

The V gene is TRBV10-1, the J gene TRBJ1-1; possible D gene TRBD1, 6 bases. Germline assignment: CDR1 WNHNN and CDR2 SYGVQD (reference sequence). Trimming removed 7 bases at V and 4 bases at J, with 22 bases between. The CDR3 is 16 amino acids. The CDR3 is CASTNRDKMRVTEAFF. The CDR3 nucleotides are TGCGCCAGCACTAATAGGGACAAAATGCGGGTCACTGAAGCTTTCTTT.

The chain combines TRBV11-3 with TRBJ2-1; 8 bases agree with TRBD2. The CDR3 spans 16 residues. Germline loops: CDR1 SGHNT, CDR2 YENEEA. J gave up 5 bases and V 1 base, and 7 bases lay outside the gene matches. As DNA, the CDR3 is TGTGCCAGCAGCTTAGTCCTTACTAGCGGTAACAATGAGCAGTTCTTC. Its protein product is CASSLVLTSGNNEQFF.

The chain recombines TRBV29-1 with TRBJ1-4, with TRBD1 matching 10 bases. Per the germline V gene, CDR1 is SQVTM and CDR2 is ANQGSEA. The trim removed 7 bases at V and 3 bases at J, leaving 11 bases unmatched. This CDR3 has 16 residues. The CDR3 nucleotides read TGCAGCGCCCAGGGACAGGGGAGACTCTCTAATGAAAAACTGTTTTTT. Amino acids: CSAQGQGRLSNEKLFF.

V is TRBV28 and J is TRBJ2-1; D is unclear. The CDR3 totals 14 residues. Germline V lookup: CDR1 MDHEN, CDR2 SYDVKM. The V end lost 7 bases, the J end lost 4 bases, and 14 bases lay between the germline ends. CDR3 bases: TGTGCCAGCACCTCCATGCGGCGGTACAATGAGCAGTTCTTC. Residues: CASTSMRRYNEQFF. The complete variable domain, with remaining parts taken from reference TRBV28 and TRBJ2-1, reads DVKVTQSSRYLVKRTGEKVFLECVQDMDHENMFWYRQDPGLGLRLIYFSYDVKMKEKGDIPEGYSVSREKKERFSLILESASTNQTSMYLCASTSMRRYNEQFFGPGTRLTVL.

This chain links TRBV12-5 with TRBJ1-5; D may be TRBD1 (6 bases). Germline V lookup: CDR1 LGHNT, CDR2 FRNRAP. V lost 7 bases and J lost 5, with 12 bases in between. The CDR3 contains 13 residues. In DNA form, the CDR3 reads TGTGCTAGTGAGGGGGAACGGGATCAGCCCCAGCATTTT. The encoded protein is CASEGERDQPQHF.

The chain combines TRBV28 with TRBJ2-3; TRBD1 agrees at 10 bases. Germline V gene data show CDR1 as MDHEN and CDR2 as SYDVKM. With 7 bases clipped from V and 6 bases from J, the junction kept 7 bases outside the gene matches. The CDR3 spans 14 residues. The CDR3: CASNTGQGSDTQYF. The CDR3 bases are TGTGCCAGCAACACGGGACAGGGGTCGGATACGCAGTATTTT.

V and J are TRBV5-4 and TRBJ1-4, with D unclear. Germline V CDR1 and CDR2: SGHNT, YYREEE (reference sequence). V lost 3 bases, J lost 3 bases, and 12 bases lay in between. The CDR3 has 15 residues. This CDR3 is CASSSTGSSNEKLFF. The CDR3 DNA follows: TGTGCCAGCAGCTCCACCGGGTCCTCTAATGAAAAACTGTTTTTT.